A selection of T cell receptor beta chains follows, all from one sample in a study of blood T cell repertoires in COVID-19. Generated by immunoSEQ multiplex PCR, the TCRdb table keeps only in-frame clones and is missing some. This sample carries around 150,000 clones, about 88% of them seen once, and the ten largest clones take more than 5.5%. Sequencing was performed on PBMCs or T cells enriched from blood (not recorded which). Receptor source: a man in his fifties or sixties who had recovered from COVID-19. Both conserved end residues are part of each CDR3. D genes are given only for firm matches. Only some rows state a clone size, as once, few, many or a class for expanded clones.

V	size	D	J	DNA	CDR3
TRBV2	-	-	TRBJ2-5	TGTGCCAGCAGTGGCAGGGTTAAAGAGACCCAGTACTTC	CASSGRVKETQYF
TRBV2	once	-	TRBJ2-2	TGTGCCAGCAGTGTTTACAGGATCGCGAACACCGGGGAGCTGTTTTTT	CASSVYRIANTGELFF
TRBV11-3	few	-	TRBJ2-2	TGTGCCAGCAGCTTAGCGGGCGGGGGCCTTTCGCGGGAGCTGTTTTTT	CASSLAGGGLSRELFF
TRBV5-1	-	-	TRBJ2-2	TGCGCCAGCACGAACAGGGGGGGCGACACCGGGGAGCTGTTTTTT	CASTNRGGDTGELFF
TRBV7-8	-	TRBD1	TRBJ1-5	TGTGCCAGCAGCTTAGCAGGGACAGGGGTTGGTCAGCCCCAGCATTTT	CASSLAGTGVGQPQHF
TRBV20-1	-	TRBD1	TRBJ1-5	TGCAGTGCTAGTTGGGGACAGGGAAGCAATCAGCCCCAGCATTTT	CSASWGQGSNQPQHF
TRBV6-1	-	-	TRBJ1-2	TGTGCCAGCAGTGACAGGGGATTTAACTATGGCTACACCTTC	CASSDRGFNYGYTF
TRBV3-1/TRBV3-2	-	-	TRBJ2-7	TGTGCCAGCAGCCTAAGGAGAGGCGGCCTGGACGAGCAGTACTTC	CASSLRRGGLDEQYF
TRBV28	-	-	TRBJ1-1	TGTGCCAGCAGTCTCAGGATGAACACTGAAGCTTTCTTT	CASSLRMNTEAFF
TRBV19	-	-	TRBJ1-2	TGTGCCAGTAGTACACCGGGGGATGGCTACACCTTC	CASSTPGDGYTF
TRBV19	-	-	TRBJ2-6	TGTGCCAGTAGTATAGTAGTCTCTGGGGCCAACGTCCTGACTTTC	CASSIVVSGANVLTF
TRBV5-4	-	-	TRBJ2-1	TGTGCCAGCAGCTTGATAGGGGCTGATGAGCAGTTCTTC	CASSLIGADEQFF
TRBV4-3	-	TRBD1	TRBJ1-3	TGCGCCAGCAGCCGCAACAGGGGACCAACAAACACCATATATTTT	CASSRNRGPTNTIYF
TRBV10-3	-	TRBD1	TRBJ2-7	TGTGCCATCAGTGAGCAGGGGGCGCCCGGCGAGCAGTACTTC	CAISEQGAPGEQYF
TRBV7-9	-	-	TRBJ2-1	TGTGCCAGCAGCTTAGTGGAGGATGAGCAGTTCTTC	CASSLVEDEQFF
TRBV7-9	-	TRBD1	TRBJ1-1	TGTGCCAGCAGCCGTGGACAGGGAGGGTCGAACACTGAAGCTTTCTTT	CASSRGQGGSNTEAFF
TRBV2	-	-	TRBJ1-4	TGTGCCAGCAGAAAACAGGATTATAATGAAAAACTGTTTTTT	CASRKQDYNEKLFF
TRBV6-4	-	TRBD1	TRBJ1-6	TGTGCCAGCAGTCCTTATGACAGGGGCGGTTCACCCCTCCACTTT	CASSPYDRGGSPLHF
TRBV27	few	-	TRBJ1-6	TGTGCCAGCAGTTTATCAGGGGTGGATTATAATTCACCCCTCCACTTT	CASSLSGVDYNSPLHF
TRBV5-1	once	-	TRBJ1-1	TGCGCCAGCAGCTTCTCAGGGTGGAACACTGAAGCTTTCTTT	CASSFSGWNTEAFF
TRBV9	-	-	TRBJ1-1	TGTGCCAGCAGCGTAGTTCAATCGAACACTGAAGCTTTCTTT	CASSVVQSNTEAFF
TRBV4-1	-	-	TRBJ1-1	TGCGCCAGCAGCCAAGGGCGTGGGACAAGCGGGACTGCTGAAGCTTTCTTT	CASSQGRGTSGTAEAFF
TRBV7-2	-	TRBD1	TRBJ2-7	TGTGCCAGCAGCGGGGACAGGGCTACCTACGAGCAGTACTTC	CASSGDRATYEQYF
TRBV19	-	TRBD1	TRBJ1-2	TGTGCCAGTAGTATTACGCCGGGACAGGGTTTTGACTATGGCTACACCTTC	CASSITPGQGFDYGYTF
TRBV7-9	-	TRBD1	TRBJ1-4	TGTGCCAGCAGCCAAGACGAAAAGACAGGGACTAATGAAAAACTGTTTTTT	CASSQDEKTGTNEKLFF
TRBV7-8	-	-	TRBJ1-2	TGTGCCAGCAGCCCAACGAGGGTTAGCTATGGCTACACCTTC	CASSPTRVSYGYTF
TRBV4-2	once	-	TRBJ1-1	TGTGCCAGCAGCCAAGAAGCACCTGCGGGAGGAGCTTTCTTT	CASSQEAPAGGAFF
TRBV6-5	many	TRBD1	TRBJ1-4	TGTGCCAGCAGTTACTCGATAGAGGGGGCTCCGGGATCGCTGTTTTTT	CASSYSIEGAPGSLFF
TRBV18	-	TRBD1	TRBJ1-4	TGTGCCAGCTCACAAAACAGGGGAGGTGAAAAACTGTTTTTT	CASSQNRGGEKLFF
TRBV19	-	-	TRBJ1-5	TGTGCCAGTAGACCTTACCGGGAGGTCAACCAGCCCCAGCATTTT	CASRPYREVNQPQHF
TRBV7-6	few	-	TRBJ1-1	TGTGCCAGCAGCTTCCACAGGGTATCGCAATGGCCCGCTGAAGCTTTCTTT	CASSFHRVSQWPAEAFF
TRBV3-1/TRBV3-2	-	TRBD1	TRBJ1-1	TGTGCCAGCAGTTTTAGTGGACAGGGGAACACTGAAGCTTTCTTT	CASSFSGQGNTEAFF
TRBV4-1	-	-	TRBJ2-5	TGCGCCAGCAGCCAAGTTCGGGGGGAGACCCAGTACTTC	CASSQVRGETQYF
TRBV5-1	-	-	TRBJ2-3	TGCGCCAGCAGCTTGGCTTCGGGGTCCGGCACAGATACGCAGTATTTT	CASSLASGSGTDTQYF
TRBV6-4	-	-	TRBJ1-6	TGTGCCAGCAGAGACTCGGACAGCAATTCACCCCTCCACTTT	CASRDSDSNSPLHF
TRBV10-3	-	TRBD1	TRBJ2-7	TGTGCCATAGCGACAGGGTACGAGCAGTACTTC	CAIATGYEQYF
TRBV6-5	-	-	TRBJ1-5	TGTGCCAGCAGTTATGAAGCGGCGGGGGTTACGCCCCAGCATTTT	CASSYEAAGVTPQHF
TRBV6-2/TRBV6-3	-	TRBD2	TRBJ2-1	TGTGCCAGCAGTTTTGGAGTAGCGGGGGTTAACAATGAGCAGTTCTTC	CASSFGVAGVNNEQFF
TRBV7-6	few	-	TRBJ2-5	TGTGCCAGCAGCTTAATAGGCGGACAAATGGAGACCCAGTACTTC	CASSLIGGQMETQYF
TRBV19	-	TRBD2	TRBJ2-1	TGTGCCAGTAGTATAGGGCGGGGGTCCTACAATGAGCAGTTCTTC	CASSIGRGSYNEQFF
TRBV11-3	-	TRBD1	TRBJ1-4	TGTGCCAGCAGCTTACCGCGACAGGGTATCGTTGAACTGTTTTTT	CASSLPRQGIVELFF
TRBV29-1	-	TRBD1	TRBJ1-2	TGCAGCGTTGAAGCGGGGACAGGGCTCTATGGCTACACCTTC	CSVEAGTGLYGYTF
TRBV3-1/TRBV3-2	-	-	TRBJ1-2	TGTGCCAGCAGCCTTGCCGGCTATGGCTACACCTTC	CASSLAGYGYTF
TRBV6-2/TRBV6-3	-	TRBD1	TRBJ1-2	TGTGCCAGCAGCTCCTATACCGGGACAGGGCACTATGGCTACACCTTC	CASSSYTGTGHYGYTF
TRBV6-4	-	TRBD2	TRBJ2-5	TGTGCCAGCACCCCCCGCCGGCCTAGCGGGGCTTTGGAGACCCAGTACTTC	CASTPRRPSGALETQYF
TRBV25-1	-	TRBD1	TRBJ1-4	TGTGCCAGCAGGGGACAGGCCTCTAATGAAAAACTGTTTTTT	CASRGQASNEKLFF
TRBV7-2	-	TRBD1	TRBJ1-6	TGTGCCAGCACCAAGGGACAGCTTAATTCACCCCTCCACTTT	CASTKGQLNSPLHF
TRBV27	-	-	TRBJ1-5	TGTGCCAGCATGGACAGAGGTAATCAGCCCCAGCATTTT	CASMDRGNQPQHF
TRBV19	once	TRBD2	TRBJ2-3	TGTGCCAGTAGTCTAGCGGGGGAAACAGATACGCAGTATTTT	CASSLAGETDTQYF
TRBV6-4	-	TRBD1	TRBJ1-6	TGTGCCAGCAGTGAATTCCCGACAGGGGCAAATTCACCCCTCCACTTT	CASSEFPTGANSPLHF
TRBV19	-	-	TRBJ1-1	TGTGCCAGTATTCCCGGGGGTCCCCGTCCGAACACTGAAGCTTTCTTT	CASIPGGPRPNTEAFF